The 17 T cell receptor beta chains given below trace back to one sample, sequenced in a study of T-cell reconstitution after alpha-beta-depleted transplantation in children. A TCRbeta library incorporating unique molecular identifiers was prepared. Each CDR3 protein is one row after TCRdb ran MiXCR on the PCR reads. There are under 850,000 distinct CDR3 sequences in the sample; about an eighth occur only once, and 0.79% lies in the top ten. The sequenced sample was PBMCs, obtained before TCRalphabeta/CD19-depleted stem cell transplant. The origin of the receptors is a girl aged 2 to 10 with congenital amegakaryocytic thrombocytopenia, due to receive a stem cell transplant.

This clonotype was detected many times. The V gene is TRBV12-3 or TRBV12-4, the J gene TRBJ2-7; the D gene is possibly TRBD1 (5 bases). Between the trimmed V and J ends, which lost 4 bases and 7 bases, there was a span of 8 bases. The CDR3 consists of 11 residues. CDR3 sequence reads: CASSSGAEQYF. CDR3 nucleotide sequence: TGTGCCAGCAGTTCTGGGGCTGAGCAGTACTTC.

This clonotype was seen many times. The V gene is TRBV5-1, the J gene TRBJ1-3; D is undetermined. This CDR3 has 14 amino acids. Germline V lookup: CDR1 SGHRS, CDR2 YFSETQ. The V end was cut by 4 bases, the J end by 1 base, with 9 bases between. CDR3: CASSQSSSGNTIYF. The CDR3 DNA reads TGCGCCAGCAGCCAATCCTCTTCTGGAAACACCATATATTTT. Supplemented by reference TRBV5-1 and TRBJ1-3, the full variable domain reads KAGVTQTPRYLIKTRGQQVTLSCSPISGHRSVSWYQQTPGQGLQFLFEYFSETQRNKGNFPGRFSGRQFSNSRSEMNVSTLELGDSALYLCASSQSSSGNTIYFGEGSWLTVV.

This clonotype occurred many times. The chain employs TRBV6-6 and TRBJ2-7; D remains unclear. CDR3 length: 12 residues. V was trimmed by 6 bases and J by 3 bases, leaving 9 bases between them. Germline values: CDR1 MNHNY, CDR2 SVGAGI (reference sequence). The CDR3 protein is CASRTPSYEQYF. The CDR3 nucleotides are TGTGCCAGCAGAACACCTAGCTACGAGCAGTACTTC.

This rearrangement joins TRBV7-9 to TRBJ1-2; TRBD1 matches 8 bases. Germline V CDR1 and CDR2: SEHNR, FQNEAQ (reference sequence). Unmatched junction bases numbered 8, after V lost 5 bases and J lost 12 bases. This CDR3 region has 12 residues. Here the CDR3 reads CASSPSKGQDTF. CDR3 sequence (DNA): TGTGCCAGCAGCCCCTCTAAGGGACAGGACACCTTC.

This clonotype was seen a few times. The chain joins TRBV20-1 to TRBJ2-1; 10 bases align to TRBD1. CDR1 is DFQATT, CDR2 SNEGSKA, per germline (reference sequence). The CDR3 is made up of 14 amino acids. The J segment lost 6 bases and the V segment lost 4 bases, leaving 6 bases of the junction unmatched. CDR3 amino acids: CSAIGTGESNEQFF. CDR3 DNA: TGCAGTGCTATAGGGACAGGGGAGAGCAATGAGCAGTTCTTC.

The CDR3 region has the DNA TGTGCCAGCAGTTTGGTGCGTGACGATAAGGATACGCAGTATTTT. This codes for CASSLVRDDKDTQYF. The V gene is TRBV27, the J gene TRBJ2-3; D unclear. Deletions cut 3 bases from V and 6 bases from J, with 16 bases between. The CDR3 has 15 amino acids. Germline loops: CDR1 MNHEY, CDR2 SMNVEV (reference sequence).

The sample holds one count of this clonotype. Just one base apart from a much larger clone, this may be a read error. The CDR3 is CASSLRVPSLEYF. In DNA, the CDR3 is TGTGCCAGCAGTTTGAGAGTCCCTAGCCTAGAGTACTTC. The chain has TRBV12-3 or TRBV12-4 and TRBJ2-7; TRBD2 is a possible D gene (5 bases). Trimming cost V 3 bases and J 11 bases, with 17 bases left between them. The CDR3 spans 13 residues.

CDR3: CSAARGQGAGAAYNEQFF. CDR3 sequence (DNA): TGCAGTGCTGCCCGGGGACAGGGGGCAGGAGCGGCCTACAATGAGCAGTTCTTC. The chain links TRBV20-1 to TRBJ2-1, with TRBD1 matching over 12 bases. The germline CDR1 and CDR2 sequences are DFQATT and SNEGSKA (reference sequence). The CDR3 length is 18 residues. Trimming at V came to 5 bases and at J to 2 bases, leaving 13 bases not matched to a gene.

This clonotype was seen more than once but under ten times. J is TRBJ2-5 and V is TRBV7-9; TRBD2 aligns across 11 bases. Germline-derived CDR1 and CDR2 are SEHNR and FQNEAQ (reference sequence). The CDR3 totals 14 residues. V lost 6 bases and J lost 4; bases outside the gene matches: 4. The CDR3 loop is CASRKGLAGETQYF. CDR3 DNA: TGTGCCAGCAGAAAAGGACTAGCGGGAGAGACCCAGTACTTC.

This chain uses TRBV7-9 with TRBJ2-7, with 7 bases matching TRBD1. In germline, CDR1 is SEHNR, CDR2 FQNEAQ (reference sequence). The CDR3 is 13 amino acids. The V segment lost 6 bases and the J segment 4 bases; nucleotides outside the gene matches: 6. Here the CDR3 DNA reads TGTGCCAGCAGAAACGACAGGGTTTACGAGCAGTACTTC. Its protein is CASRNDRVYEQYF.

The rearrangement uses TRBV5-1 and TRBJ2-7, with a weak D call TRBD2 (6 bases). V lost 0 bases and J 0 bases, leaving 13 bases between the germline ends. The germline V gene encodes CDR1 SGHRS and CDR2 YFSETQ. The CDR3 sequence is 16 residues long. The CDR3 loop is CASSLAGGWSSYEQYF. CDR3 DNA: TGCGCCAGCAGCTTGGCCGGGGGATGGAGCTCCTACGAGCAGTACTTC. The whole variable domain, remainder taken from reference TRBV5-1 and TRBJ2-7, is KAGVTQTPRYLIKTRGQQVTLSCSPISGHRSVSWYQQTPGQGLQFLFEYFSETQRNKGNFPGRFSGRQFSNSRSEMNVSTLELGDSALYLCASSLAGGWSSYEQYFGPGTRLTVT.

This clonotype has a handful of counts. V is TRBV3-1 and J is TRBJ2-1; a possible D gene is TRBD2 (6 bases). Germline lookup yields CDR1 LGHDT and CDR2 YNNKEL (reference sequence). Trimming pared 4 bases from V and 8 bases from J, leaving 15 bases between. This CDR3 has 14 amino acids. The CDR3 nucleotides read TGTGCCAGCAGCCCAACGGGAGTTAGCGATGAGCAGTTCTTC. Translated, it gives CASSPTGVSDEQFF.

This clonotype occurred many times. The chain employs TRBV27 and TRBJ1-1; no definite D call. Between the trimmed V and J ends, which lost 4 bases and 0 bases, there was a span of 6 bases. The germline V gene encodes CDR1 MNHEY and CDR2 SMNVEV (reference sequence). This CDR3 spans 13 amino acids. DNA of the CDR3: TGTGCCAGCAGTTGGGAGATGAACACTGAAGCTTTCTTT. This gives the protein CASSWEMNTEAFF.

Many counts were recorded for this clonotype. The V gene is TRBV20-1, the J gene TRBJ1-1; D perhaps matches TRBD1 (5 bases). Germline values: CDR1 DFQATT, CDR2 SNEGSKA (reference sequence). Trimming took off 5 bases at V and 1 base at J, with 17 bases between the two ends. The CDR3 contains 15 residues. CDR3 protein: CSAAIPGHSNTEAFF. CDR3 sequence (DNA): TGCAGTGCTGCGATTCCCGGACACTCGAACACTGAAGCTTTCTTT.

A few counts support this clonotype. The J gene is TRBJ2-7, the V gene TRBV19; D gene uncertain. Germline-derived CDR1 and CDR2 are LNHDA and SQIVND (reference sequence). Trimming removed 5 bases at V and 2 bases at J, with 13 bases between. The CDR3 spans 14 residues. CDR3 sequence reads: CASSLVAPTYEQYF. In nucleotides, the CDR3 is TGTGCCAGTAGTTTGGTCGCGCCCACCTACGAGCAGTACTTC.

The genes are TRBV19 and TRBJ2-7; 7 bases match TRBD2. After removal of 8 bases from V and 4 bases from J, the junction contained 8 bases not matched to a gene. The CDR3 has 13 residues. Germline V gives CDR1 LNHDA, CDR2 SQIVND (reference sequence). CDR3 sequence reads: CASSAGELYEQYF. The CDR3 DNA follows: TGTGCCAGTTCGGCGGGAGAATTGTACGAGCAGTACTTC.

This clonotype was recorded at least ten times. The CDR3 protein is CASSLDVATYEQYF. The CDR3 nucleotides are TGTGCCAGCAGCTTAGATGTAGCTACCTACGAGCAGTACTTC. The chain recombines TRBV7-9 with TRBJ2-7; D gene uncertain. V gave up 1 base and J gave up 2 bases, with 9 bases separating them. This CDR3 spans 14 amino acids. Per the germline V gene, CDR1 is SEHNR and CDR2 is FQNEAQ (reference sequence). Supplemented by reference TRBV7-9 and TRBJ2-7, the full variable domain reads DTGVSQNPRHKITKRGQNVTFRCDPISEHNRLYWYRQTLGQGPEFLTYFQNEAQLEKSRLLSDRFSAERPKGSFSTLEIQRTEQGDSAMYLCASSLDVATYEQYFGPGTRLTVT.